The following is a TCR beta chain sequence with its context. Antigen unknown. This sample was taken from a study of cytomegalovirus exposure and HLA in healthy donors. Findings of the study overall: There were reportedly fewer N-insertions in an Asian-associated ancestry cluster than the roughly 670-donor mean, in a later analysis. Previous analysis showed most TCR beta V segments were productive about 90% or about 30% of the time. Researchers reportedly found TCR beta sequences accurately predicted most subjects' HLA-A and HLA-B alleles. Some TCR beta chains (roughly 160 of them) were listed as cytomegalovirus-associated.

The study ran its PCR with 60 Vbeta and 13 Jbeta primers. The assay was immunoSEQ multiplex PCR, and TCRdb's table has in-frame clones only and misses some. The table records roughly 120,000 clones, roughly 80% of them present only once. The clonotype comes from a woman in her 40s in good health and CMV-seropositive. The sample consisted of PBMCs.

The CDR3 is CASSPEGLFLETQYF. In DNA form, the CDR3 reads TGTGCCAGCAGCCCTGAAGGACTATTTTTAGAGACCCAGTACTTC. This rearrangement joins TRBV7-2 to TRBJ2-5; perhaps TRBD2 as D (6 bases). The germline V and J ends were trimmed by 5 bases and 4 bases, with 17 bases remaining between them. Germline-derived CDR1 and CDR2 are SGHTA and FQGNSA. There are 15 residues in the CDR3.